Listed below are T cell receptor beta chains from one sample, sequenced in a study of blood T cell repertoires in COVID-19. Clones were sequenced by immunoSEQ multiplex PCR, and TCRdb holds only the in-frame ones, with some missing. The table lists approximately 350,000 clones, 75% to 90% of them singletons. What was sequenced was peripheral blood. The receptors here all came from a woman aged 55-70 years with COVID-19, enrolled during active disease. The CDR3 runs from the conserved cysteine through the conserved F or W. Clone size appears in some rows only: once, few, many, or a class for an expanded clone.

cdr3_length: 11; v_call: TRBV30; clone_size: -; cdr3_aa: CAWSNGRSYTF
cdr3_length: 15; v_call: TRBV18; clone_size: once; cdr3_aa: CASSPPNRGNTEAFF
cdr3_length: 15; v_call: TRBV19; clone_size: -; cdr3_aa: CASSVKLGLVDTQYF
cdr3_length: 17; v_call: TRBV7-6; clone_size: -; cdr3_aa: CASSLASGTGTRLEQYF
cdr3_length: 15; v_call: TRBV5-1; clone_size: -; cdr3_aa: CASRSRGNTYNEQFF
cdr3_length: 15; v_call: TRBV11-1; clone_size: -; cdr3_aa: CASSLTSGGQETQYF
cdr3_length: 15; v_call: TRBV6-2/TRBV6-3; clone_size: -; cdr3_aa: CASSYRSVASYEQYF
cdr3_length: 18; v_call: TRBV7-6; clone_size: once; cdr3_aa: CASSRRLTGPSGNTEAFF
cdr3_length: 16; v_call: TRBV2; clone_size: -; cdr3_aa: CASRGLPGQGLNEQYF
cdr3_length: 15; v_call: TRBV7-3; clone_size: -; cdr3_aa: CASSPDRGGGTEAFF
cdr3_length: 14; v_call: TRBV5-4; clone_size: -; cdr3_aa: CASSPSGGGDEQFF
cdr3_length: 14; v_call: TRBV18; clone_size: -; cdr3_aa: CASSPQGMNYGYTF
cdr3_length: 11; v_call: TRBV27; clone_size: -; cdr3_aa: CASGTGYGYTF
cdr3_length: 18; v_call: TRBV7-3; clone_size: few; cdr3_aa: CASSLIRLAGDRTGELFF
cdr3_length: 15; v_call: TRBV7-2; clone_size: -; cdr3_aa: CASSLTGGGDNEQFF
cdr3_length: 13; v_call: TRBV3-1/TRBV3-2; clone_size: few; cdr3_aa: CASSQFGRISAFF
cdr3_length: 16; v_call: TRBV7-8; clone_size: -; cdr3_aa: CASSGQGARTNEKLFF
cdr3_length: 15; v_call: TRBV7-9; clone_size: -; cdr3_aa: CASSLNVGIQETQYF
cdr3_length: 16; v_call: TRBV7-9; clone_size: -; cdr3_aa: CASSLAVAGDQETQYF
cdr3_length: 12; v_call: TRBV12-3/TRBV12-4; clone_size: once; cdr3_aa: CASSRLQGEAFF
cdr3_length: 13; v_call: TRBV27; clone_size: -; cdr3_aa: CASSLGGLGEQYF
cdr3_length: 13; v_call: TRBV7-7; clone_size: -; cdr3_aa: CASSPDRTDTQYF
cdr3_length: 14; v_call: TRBV3-1/TRBV3-2; clone_size: once; cdr3_aa: CASSDDKPIYGYTF
cdr3_length: 13; v_call: TRBV12-3/TRBV12-4; clone_size: -; cdr3_aa: CASSRLTGTEAFF
cdr3_length: 15; v_call: TRBV2; clone_size: few; cdr3_aa: CASSEQGVPGEKLFF
cdr3_length: 11; v_call: TRBV15; clone_size: -; cdr3_aa: CATSEGGKLFF
cdr3_length: 14; v_call: TRBV19; clone_size: -; cdr3_aa: CASTGQGDYGELFF
cdr3_length: 13; v_call: TRBV12-3/TRBV12-4; clone_size: -; cdr3_aa: CASSFGENYEQYF
cdr3_length: 14; v_call: TRBV10-2; clone_size: -; cdr3_aa: CASSESGTGNGYTF
cdr3_length: 17; v_call: TRBV7-2; clone_size: -; cdr3_aa: CASSRFRQGHSSYEQYF
cdr3_length: 15; v_call: TRBV18; clone_size: -; cdr3_aa: CASSREGAIGNTIYF
cdr3_length: 19; v_call: TRBV4-1; clone_size: -; cdr3_aa: CASSRNRGITGEANEKLFF
cdr3_length: 16; v_call: TRBV9; clone_size: once; cdr3_aa: CASSKDLRGSYNEQFF
cdr3_length: 16; v_call: TRBV3-1/TRBV3-2; clone_size: -; cdr3_aa: CASSQDIGEVNSPLHF
cdr3_length: 17; v_call: TRBV10-2; clone_size: -; cdr3_aa: CASALGLAGVSSYEQYF
cdr3_length: 13; v_call: TRBV27; clone_size: -; cdr3_aa: CASRMGRAQEAFF
cdr3_length: 14; v_call: TRBV19; clone_size: once; cdr3_aa: CASRRLTTGEKLFF
cdr3_length: 13; v_call: TRBV7-9; clone_size: -; cdr3_aa: CASSLVGDTPQHF
cdr3_length: 15; v_call: TRBV7-9; clone_size: -; cdr3_aa: CASSSKGKGNEKLFF
cdr3_length: 15; v_call: TRBV6-5; clone_size: -; cdr3_aa: CASSSGGAGNYGYTF
cdr3_length: 18; v_call: TRBV6-2/TRBV6-3; clone_size: -; cdr3_aa: CASSYLLAGGTSTDTQYF
cdr3_length: 15; v_call: TRBV11-1; clone_size: -; cdr3_aa: CASSTRGQGPHEQYF
cdr3_length: 18; v_call: TRBV7-8; clone_size: -; cdr3_aa: CASSRAPSGGAFYNEQFF
cdr3_length: 16; v_call: TRBV18; clone_size: -; cdr3_aa: CASSRFGAESHTEAFF
cdr3_length: 15; v_call: TRBV5-5; clone_size: -; cdr3_aa: CASSLASGTGGGYTF
cdr3_length: 11; v_call: TRBV12-3/TRBV12-4; clone_size: -; cdr3_aa: CASSQNYEQYF
cdr3_length: 15; v_call: TRBV5-6; clone_size: -; cdr3_aa: CASSFVDRANYGYTF
cdr3_length: 16; v_call: TRBV10-3; clone_size: -; cdr3_aa: CAISESRTALNTEAFF
cdr3_length: 15; v_call: TRBV6-5; clone_size: few; cdr3_aa: CASSRGGSSYNEQFF
cdr3_length: 17; v_call: TRBV9; clone_size: -; cdr3_aa: CASSVPRTSPNTDTQYF